The 27 T cell receptor beta chains in this list originate from one sample, sequenced in a study of human T cells and chemical hapten exposure. Time point here: patch test 1, 2 weeks after DPC sensitization. The sample's treatment: therapeutic diphenylcyclopropenone sensitization with weekly scalp DPC. One entry per CDR3 protein results from TCRdb running MiXCR on the RACE reads. This table has around 160,000 distinct CDR3 sequences, about 14% appearing once. The sample was whole blood, taken in connection with sensitization to the hapten diphenylcyclopropenone (DPC). All receptors derive from a woman younger than 45 with alopecia areata. Some clones in this sample may be carry-over from other donors' samples.

This clonotype showed up many times. The rearrangement uses TRBV6-1 and TRBJ2-7, with TRBD2 as a possible D gene (5 bases). With 8 bases removed from V and 1 base from J, the gap between germline ends came to 9 bases. The CDR3 totals 12 residues. Germline CDR1 and CDR2: MNHNS and SASEGT. The CDR3 coding sequence is TGTGCCAGCTCGAGCGGATCCTACGAGCAGTACTTC. Amino acids: CASSSGSYEQYF.

This clonotype was observed a handful of times. This rearrangement joins TRBV7-6 to TRBJ1-3; the D is unclear. Deletions cut 6 bases from V and 0 bases from J, with 15 bases between. The CDR3 runs 16 residues. CDR1 and CDR2 from the germline V gene are SGHVS and FNYEAQ. Written as DNA, the CDR3 is TGTGCCAGCAGGCCCCGGGCGGATGGCTCTGGAAACACCATATATTTT. This sequence encodes CASRPRADGSGNTIYF.

This clonotype was detected a few times. The rearrangement links TRBV6-5 to TRBJ1-6; no clear D. The CDR3 has 13 residues. V lost 4 bases and J lost 9, with 10 bases in between. Germline CDR1 reads MNHEY; CDR2 reads SVGAGI. The CDR3 DNA follows: TGTGCCAGCAGTTGGAACAGAGTTTCACCCCTCCACTTT. It yields the protein CASSWNRVSPLHF.

This clonotype has just a few counts. This chain joins TRBV12-5 and TRBJ1-1; D possibly corresponds to TRBD1 (5 bases). This CDR3 has 14 residues. The germline V gene has CDR1 LGHNT and CDR2 FRNRAP. V lost 0 bases to trimming and J lost 11 bases, with 16 bases between them. CDR3 nucleotide sequence: TGTGCTAGTGGTTTGGTACCCGGGGCACCGGGGGCTTTCTTT. As protein: CASGLVPGAPGAFF.

This clonotype has only a few counts. The chain has TRBV7-6 and TRBJ2-5, with 7 bases matching TRBD1. This CDR3 is 16 amino acids long. V lost 7 bases, J lost 5 bases, and 16 bases stayed unmatched. Looked up from germline, CDR1 is SGHVS and CDR2 is FNYEAQ. In DNA form, the CDR3 reads TGTGCCAGCACCAGCACACAGGGGTCAGGGGTGGAGACCCAGTACTTC. It codes for CASTSTQGSGVETQYF.

This clonotype has ten or more counts. The chain recombines TRBV28 with TRBJ1-4; weak D call: TRBD1 (5 bases). Per the germline V gene, CDR1 is MDHEN and CDR2 is SYDVKM. The CDR3 is made up of 13 amino acids. V lost 3 bases and J 5 bases, leaving 7 bases between the germline ends. CDR3 sequence reads: CASSLDTNEKLFF. The CDR3, as DNA: TGTGCCAGCAGTTTGGACACGAATGAAAAACTGTTTTTT. Using reference TRBV28 and TRBJ1-4 for the parts outside the CDR3, the full variable domain is DVKVTQSSRYLVKRTGEKVFLECVQDMDHENMFWYRQDPGLGLRLIYFSYDVKMKEKGDIPEGYSVSREKKERFSLILESASTNQTSMYLCASSLDTNEKLFFGSGTQLSVL.

This clonotype was seen more than once but under ten times. This chain joins TRBV18 and TRBJ2-1; no definite D call. Germline V lookup: CDR1 KGHSH, CDR2 LQKENI. The V and J ends lost 3 bases and 0 bases respectively, with 12 bases between them. The CDR3 has 16 residues. The CDR3 coding sequence is TGTGCCAGCTCACCTCCGGGCTCGAGCTCCTACAATGAGCAGTTCTTC. Its protein is CASSPPGSSSYNEQFF.

The table lists this clonotype with a few counts. The V and J genes are TRBV20-1 and TRBJ1-1; possibly TRBD1 for D (6 bases). The CDR3 has 13 amino acids. CDR1 is DFQATT, CDR2 SNEGSKA, per germline (reference sequence). Trimming stripped 0 bases from V and 10 bases from J, with 15 bases between. This chain's CDR3 is CSARDPPGGPAFF. DNA for the CDR3: TGCAGTGCTAGAGACCCACCGGGGGGGCCAGCTTTCTTT.

The V call is TRBV2, the J call TRBJ1-1; D ambiguous. The CDR3 consists of 11 residues. Germline lookup yields CDR1 SNHLY and CDR2 FYNNEI. Trimming left V 4 bases short and J 5 bases short, with 5 bases between. As DNA, the CDR3 is TGTGCCAGCAGTGGTTCAACTGAAGCTTTCTTT. Residues: CASSGSTEAFF.

This clonotype was counted a few times. The CDR3, as DNA: TGTGCCAGCAGTTACTGGGGGACAGGGGGAGTCGAGCAGTACTTC. Protein product: CASSYWGTGGVEQYF. V usage is TRBV6-5 and J usage is TRBJ2-7; 11 nucleotides align to TRBD1. With V trimmed by 1 base and J by 6 bases, 5 bases remained unmatched. CDR3 length equals 15 residues. Germline V gene lookup returns CDR1 MNHEY and CDR2 SVGAGI.

This clonotype was observed a few times. The CDR3 reads CASSEAPPAGPYSNQPQHF. Written as DNA, the CDR3 is TGTGCCAGCAGTGAAGCCCCACCGGCAGGGCCATATAGCAATCAGCCCCAGCATTTT. The chain is built from TRBV2 and TRBJ1-5; a possible D gene is TRBD1 (5 bases). This CDR3 has 19 residues. The germline CDR1 and CDR2 sequences are SNHLY and FYNNEI. V was clipped by 0 bases and J by 0 bases, with 18 bases between them.

This clonotype was counted many times. The gene calls are TRBV5-1 and TRBJ1-6; 8 nucleotides match TRBD1. V gave up 3 bases and J gave up 9 bases; unmatched junction bases: 8. The CDR3 extends over 15 amino acids. Germline V gene sequence: CDR1 SGHRS, CDR2 YFSETQ. CDR3 coding DNA: TGCGCCAGCAGCTACCAACAGGGGGGTGGTTCACCCCTCCACTTT. This codes for CASSYQQGGGSPLHF.

The chain has TRBV5-5 and TRBJ1-2; TRBD1 aligns across 8 bases. Germline V gene sequence: CDR1 SGHKS, CDR2 YYEKEE (reference sequence). This CDR3 has 13 amino acids. With V trimmed by 4 bases and J by 8 bases, 7 bases remained unmatched. The CDR3 DNA reads TGTGCCAGCAGCCCCCGGACAGGGACCGGCTACACCTTC. As protein: CASSPRTGTGYTF.

This clonotype was counted a few times. The rearrangement links TRBV5-1 to TRBJ2-7; 7 bases fit TRBD2. The germline gives CDR1 SGHRS, CDR2 YFSETQ. With 3 bases clipped from V and 2 bases from J, the junction kept 8 bases outside the gene matches. The CDR3 totals 15 residues. In DNA, the CDR3 is TGCGCCAGCAGCTCGCGGGGGACGGGCACCTACGAGCAGTACTTC. This encodes CASSSRGTGTYEQYF.

A few counts support this clonotype. The gene calls are TRBV2 and TRBJ1-1; the D is unclear. Germline V gene data show CDR1 as SNHLY and CDR2 as FYNNEI. The V end lost 3 bases, the J end lost 0 bases, and 8 bases lay between the germline ends. The CDR3 runs to 14 residues. The CDR3 loop reads CASSDTGLNTEAFF. The CDR3 region has the DNA TGTGCCAGCAGTGATACGGGTCTGAACACTGAAGCTTTCTTT.

This clonotype was found a few times. Here the CDR3 DNA reads TGTGCCAGCAGCTTAGCCCCAGGACAGGCTCAGAATGAAAAACTGTTTTTT. It is translated as CASSLAPGQAQNEKLFF. The V call is TRBV7-9, the J call TRBJ1-4, with 7 bases aligning to TRBD1. Germline V lookup: CDR1 SEHNR, CDR2 FQNEAQ (reference sequence). The V gene end was trimmed by 0 bases and the J gene end by 5 bases; junction bases not matched to a gene: 9. The CDR3 runs to 17 residues. Filled out from reference TRBV7-9 and TRBJ1-4, the complete variable domain reads DTGVSQNPRHKITKRGQNVTFRCDPISEHNRLYWYRQTLGQGPEFLTYFQNEAQLEKSRLLSDRFSAERPKGSFSTLEIQRTEQGDSAMYLCASSLAPGQAQNEKLFFGSGTQLSVL.

This clonotype occurred a few times. The rearrangement uses TRBV15 and TRBJ2-1; TRBD2 matches at 7 bases. CDR1 is LNHNV, CDR2 YYDKDF, per germline (reference sequence). This CDR3 contains 13 residues. V shed 3 bases, J shed 7 bases, and the junction held 3 bases outside the gene matches. The CDR3 DNA sequence: TGTGCCACCAGCAGGGGACTAATAAATGAGCAGTTCTTC. It codes for CATSRGLINEQFF.

This clonotype was seen ten or more times. This sequence joins TRBV3-1 and TRBJ1-6; D gene ambiguous. V was pared by 0 bases and J by 3 bases, with 9 bases between. This CDR3 spans 16 amino acids. From germline, CDR1 is LGHDT and CDR2 YNNKEL (reference sequence). CDR3 coding DNA: TGTGCCAGCAGCCAAGAAAATGACGGCTATAATTCACCCCTCCACTTT. Translating gives CASSQENDGYNSPLHF.

The rearrangement joins TRBV7-2 to TRBJ1-6; D gene unclear. V lost 5 bases to trimming and J lost 0 bases, with 11 bases between them. Germline V gene sequence: CDR1 SGHTA, CDR2 FQGNSA. The CDR3 is made up of 16 amino acids. The CDR3 is CASSREGSSYNSPLHF. Written as DNA, the CDR3 is TGTGCCAGCAGCCGAGAGGGTAGCTCCTATAATTCACCCCTCCACTTT.

The chain has TRBV4-3 and TRBJ1-2, with no clear D. The CDR3 covers 14 residues. V shed 1 base and J shed 4 bases, with 10 bases lying between them. Germline-derived CDR1 and CDR2 are LGHNA and YSLEER. The CDR3 bases are TGCGCCAGCAGCCAAGTGGGCGCTTCCTATGGCTACACCTTC. This translates into CASSQVGASYGYTF.

The chain has TRBV29-1 and TRBJ2-3, with D tentatively TRBD1 (6 bases). This CDR3 spans 12 amino acids. V lost 7 bases, J lost 6 bases, and 14 bases lay in between. Looked up from germline, CDR1 is SQVTM and CDR2 is ANQGSEA. The CDR3 nucleotides are TGCAGCGGAAGACAGGTCATGGATACGCAGTATTTT. This gives the protein CSGRQVMDTQYF.

The chain carries TRBV28 and TRBJ2-3; TRBD2 matches at 12 bases. Germline CDR1 is MDHEN and CDR2 is SYDVKM. This CDR3 region has 15 residues. V lost 7 bases and J lost 4; bases outside the gene matches: 6. DNA for the CDR3: TGTGCCAGCAATGAACTAGCGGGAGGCCCAGATACGCAGTATTTT. It translates to CASNELAGGPDTQYF.

This clonotype has just one count. This is likely a read error, given that the CDR3 carries no conserved phenylalanine or tryptophan at its end. The V and J genes are TRBV18 and TRBJ1-5; tentatively, D is TRBD1 (5 bases). Germline V gives CDR1 KGHSH, CDR2 LQKENI. This CDR3 region has 13 residues. The ends were cut back, 6 bases at V and 8 bases at J, with 14 bases in the middle. The chain's CDR3 is CASSPGGVEPQHL. For the CDR3, the DNA is TGTGCCAGCTCCCCGGGGGGTGTTGAGCCCCAGCATCTT.

V usage is TRBV28 and J usage is TRBJ2-1; the D gene is possibly TRBD1 (6 bases). V gave up 6 bases and J gave up 2 bases, with 11 bases separating them. CDR1 is MDHEN and CDR2 is SYDVKM in the germline V gene. This CDR3 region has 14 residues. This CDR3 reads CASRTGTTYNEQFF. The CDR3 DNA reads as TGTGCCAGCAGGACAGGAACGACCTACAATGAGCAGTTCTTC.

V is TRBV5-4 and J is TRBJ2-5; 8 nucleotides line up with TRBD2. The junction had 5 bases not matched to a gene; V was cut back by 0 bases and J by 1 base. The CDR3 is made up of 16 amino acids. Germline CDR1 reads SGHNT; CDR2 reads YYREEE (reference sequence). In DNA, the CDR3 is TGTGCCAGCAGCTTGGAACTAGCGGCACGCCAAGAGACCCAGTACTTC. Encoded protein: CASSLELAARQETQYF.

This clonotype was picked up many times. This sequence joins TRBV2 and TRBJ1-2, with 7 positions matching TRBD1. J lost 8 bases, V lost 8 bases, and 8 bases had no gene match. The CDR3 has 12 residues. Per germline, CDR1 SNHLY and CDR2 FYNNEI. This CDR3 reads CASGDRKRGYTF. The DNA for the CDR3 is TGTGCCAGCGGGGACAGAAAGCGGGGCTACACCTTC. The whole variable domain, remainder taken from reference TRBV2 and TRBJ1-2, is EPEVTQTPSHQVTQMGQEVILRCVPISNHLYFYWYRQILGQKVEFLVSFYNNEISEKSEIFDDQFSVERPDGSNFTLKIRSTKLEDSAMYFCASGDRKRGYTFGSGTRLTVV.

This sequence joins TRBV30 and TRBJ2-7; 13 nucleotides align to TRBD2. J lost 7 bases, V lost 0 bases, and 3 bases had no gene match. The CDR3 covers 14 residues. Germline loops: CDR1 GTSNPN, CDR2 SVGIG (reference sequence). The CDR3 region is CAWSVGLAGVEQYF. For the CDR3, the DNA is TGTGCCTGGAGTGTAGGACTAGCGGGAGTTGAGCAGTACTTC.